The rows below give T cell receptor beta chains drawn from one sample of a study of tumor T cells in aggressive B-cell lymphoma. Sequencing used immunoSEQ multiplex PCR; TCRdb keeps in-frame clones, though not all of them. The table shows 760 or so clones, with 80% to 85% occurring only once. The sample was tumor tissue. These TCRs come from an adult with diffuse large B cell lymphoma. The CDR3 runs from the conserved cysteine through the conserved F or W. The D gene is left open where the match is weak. Clone size is shown for a subset of rows, as once, few, many or a class of expanded clone.

size	D	V	J	CDR3	DNA
.	TRBD1	TRBV7-9	TRBJ1-4	CASSVGTGGEKLFF	TGTGCCAGCAGCGTTGGGACAGGGGGTGAAAAACTGTTTTTT
.	.	TRBV9	TRBJ2-6	CASSAYSSGANVLTF	TGTGCCAGCAGCGCCTACAGCTCTGGGGCCAACGTCCTGACTTTC
.	TRBD1	TRBV11-1	TRBJ2-7	CTSSSPGQGDYEQYF	TGTACCAGCAGCTCCCCGGGACAGGGGGACTACGAGCAGTACTTC
once	.	TRBV5-1	TRBJ2-7	CASSRTGDEQYF	TGCGCCAGCAGCCGGACCGGGGACGAGCAGTACTTC
.	.	TRBV27	TRBJ2-4	CASSFGRANIQYF	TGTGCCAGCAGTTTCGGCAGGGCCAACATTCAGTACTTC
.	TRBD2	TRBV2	TRBJ2-7	CASSRLAGDNEQYF	TGTGCCAGCAGCCGACTAGCGGGAGACAACGAGCAGTACTTC
.	TRBD2	TRBV28	TRBJ2-3	CASSFTGLAGSTDTQYF	TGTGCCAGCAGTTTTACCGGACTAGCGGGGAGCACAGATACGCAGTATTTT
.	TRBD1	TRBV29-1	TRBJ2-1	CSVGPGQGAGNEQFF	TGCAGCGTTGGCCCGGGACAGGGAGCTGGCAATGAGCAGTTCTTC